The rows below give T cell receptor beta chains drawn from one sample of a study of tumor-infiltrating lymphocytes in primary liver carcinoma. MiXCR, applied by TCRdb to the multiplex PCR reads, yields one record per CDR3 protein. Of tens of thousands of distinct CDR3 sequences in the sample, roughly 73% were seen once. The sequencing input was liver tumor tissue from sampling region 2. The receptors were gathered from a man aged 35 to 55 with primary liver carcinoma and hepatitis B virus infection. The CDR3 runs from the conserved cysteine through the conserved F or W. The D gene is left open where the match is weak. Rows give clone size only sometimes, using once, few, many, or a class for an expanded clone.

CDR3 protein: CASVQGHREETRYF
CDR3 DNA: TGTGCCAGCGTCCAGGGACACCGAGAAGAGACCCGGTACTTC
clone size: NA
D gene: NA
J gene: TRBJ2-5
V gene: TRBV2

CDR3 protein: CASNHAGGDSGQCF
CDR3 DNA: TGTGCCAGCAATCACGCCGGGGGTGATAGCGGGCAGTGCTTC
clone size: NA
D gene: TRBD2
J gene: TRBJ2-7
V gene: TRBV11-2

CDR3 protein: CTSSFHSGSGETQYF
CDR3 DNA: TGTACCAGCAGTTTTCATAGCGGGAGCGGAGAGACCCAGTACTTC
clone size: NA
D gene: TRBD2
J gene: TRBJ2-5
V gene: TRBV28

CDR3 protein: CAWCNRGVTKNIQYF
CDR3 DNA: TGTGCCTGGTGTAATCGGGGGGTAACCAAAAACATTCAGTACTTC
clone size: NA
D gene: TRBD2
J gene: TRBJ2-4
V gene: TRBV30

CDR3 protein: CASSLTQTNSALHF
CDR3 DNA: TGTGCCAGCAGCTTAACACAGACCAATTCAGCCCTCCACTTT
clone size: NA
D gene: NA
J gene: TRBJ1-6
V gene: TRBV7-3

CDR3 protein: CSGQGLTGVGEQFF
CDR3 DNA: TGCAGCGGGCAGGGACTAACAGGAGTAGGTGAGCAGTTCTTC
clone size: once
D gene: TRBD2
J gene: TRBJ2-1
V gene: TRBV29-1

CDR3 protein: CTSRLPQASYNEQFF
CDR3 DNA: TGTACCAGTAGGTTGCCTCAAGCGTCCTACAATGAGCAGTTCTTC
clone size: few
D gene: NA
J gene: TRBJ2-1
V gene: TRBV6-2/TRBV6-3

CDR3 protein: CANTEPGQGATEQFF
CDR3 DNA: TGTGCTAACACCGAACCGGGACAGGGGGCAACGGAGCAGTTCTTC
clone size: NA
D gene: TRBD1
J gene: TRBJ2-1
V gene: TRBV6-2/TRBV6-3

CDR3 protein: CSVASGTGEETQYF
CDR3 DNA: TGCAGCGTTGCTTCCGGGACAGGGGAAGAGACCCAGTACTTC
clone size: medium-sized
D gene: TRBD1
J gene: TRBJ2-5
V gene: TRBV29-1

CDR3 protein: CSIGGASGSLSGANVLTF
CDR3 DNA: TGCAGCATTGGAGGGGCCAGCGGGAGCCTCTCTGGGGCCAACGTCCTGACTTTC
clone size: NA
D gene: TRBD2
J gene: TRBJ2-6
V gene: TRBV29-1

CDR3 protein: CAISESQLADGYTF
CDR3 DNA: TGTGCTATCAGTGAGTCCCAATTGGCGGATGGCTACACCTTC
clone size: NA
D gene: NA
J gene: TRBJ1-2
V gene: TRBV10-3

CDR3 protein: CASRTPRPNTGELFF
CDR3 DNA: TGTGCCAGCAGGACCCCGCGGCCGAACACCGGGGAGCTGTTTTTT
clone size: many
D gene: NA
J gene: TRBJ2-2
V gene: TRBV28

CDR3 protein: CASGLQAGVSTDRRYF
CDR3 DNA: TGTGCCAGCGGCTTACAAGCGGGAGTCAGCACAGATAGGCGGTATTTT
clone size: NA
D gene: TRBD2
J gene: TRBJ2-3
V gene: TRBV11-2